Sequencing of this TCR beta chain was carried out in a study of T cell repertoires in cytomegalovirus infection. In the study overall: Shared public TCR beta signatures pointed to both CMV infection and a matching HLA type. General study points: The response measured ex vivo was dominated by TCR beta clonotypes (HLA-C-restricted and CMV-specific).

CDR1 is MNHNS, CDR2 SASEGT, per germline. Trimming cost V 0 bases and J 3 bases, with 15 bases left between them. The CDR3 extends over 17 amino acids. TCRdb processed the reads anew with MiXCR; each CDR3 protein has one entry. Seen here are some 320,000 distinct CDR3 sequences, under 35% observed once, and the top ten hold around 19%. Turning to this clonotype: Its antigen remains unidentified.

The sequence was obtained from a human donor in good health (CMV status not recorded). Some clones in this sample may be carry-over from other donors' samples. The source was cultured PBMCs, collected from culture after CMV antigen stimulation. This chain links TRBV6-1 with TRBJ2-4; D remains unclear. The CDR3 is CASSEAGSLLGKNIQYF. The CDR3 DNA reads TGTGCCAGCAGTGAAGCGGGTAGCCTTTTAGGCAAAAACATTCAGTACTTC.